This T cell receptor (beta chain) was captured in a study of cytomegalovirus exposure and HLA in healthy donors. About the research overall: In an early release, HLA-typed donors contributed about 79 million unique TCR sequences. Of all 400 or so donors who were genotyped, 81% belonged to the Caucasian-associated ancestry cluster.

Losses at the gene ends were 2 bases for V and 6 bases for J; bases not matched to a gene: 7. The CDR3 is 15 amino acids. Germline V CDR1 and CDR2: SGHRS, YFSETQ. In the PCR, 60 Vbeta and 13 Jbeta primers were used. Here immunoSEQ multiplex PCR was the method, and the copy in TCRdb shows in-frame clones only, minus some. The repertoire has about 150,000 clones, about three fifths of them found once; the top ten carry 3%. The origin of this receptor is a woman aged 25 to 39 in good health and CMV-seropositive. V gene TRBV5-1 combines with J gene TRBJ2-4, with 8 bases aligning to TRBD1. The sequencing input was PBMCs. In DNA, the CDR3 is TGCGCCAGCAGCTTCGGGACAGGAGATTCAAACATTCAGTACTTC. Translation: CASSFGTGDSNIQYF.